Below, 22 T cell receptor beta chains from the same sample are listed, as sequenced in a study of identical twins. TCRdb reprocessed the 5' RACE reads via MiXCR and lists one record per CDR3 protein. Here the sample spans roughly 1.6 million distinct CDR3 sequences, under 35% being singletons. The sequenced material came from cord blood. Source of these receptors: a newborn girl in good health.

This clonotype came up a few times. CDR3 region: CASRTNRGRGYGYTF. The CDR3, as DNA: TGTGCCAGCAGAACCAACAGGGGGCGCGGCTATGGCTACACCTTC. This rearrangement joins TRBV12-3 or TRBV12-4 to TRBJ1-2; 9 bases align to TRBD1. The CDR3 sequence is 15 residues long. After removal of 6 bases from V and 4 bases from J, the junction contained 9 bases not matched to a gene.

J is TRBJ1-2 and V is TRBV28, with D unresolved. CDR1 and CDR2 from the germline V gene are MDHEN and SYDVKM. The V end was cut by 5 bases, the J end by 8 bases, with 18 bases between. The CDR3 contains 14 residues. Here the CDR3 DNA reads TGTGCCAGCAGTCCAAACATGCAGCGGGAGGGCTACACCTTC. Amino acids: CASSPNMQREGYTF.

This clonotype appeared once. V gene TRBV29-1 combines with J gene TRBJ2-1; D remains ambiguous. Germline assignment: CDR1 SQVTM and CDR2 ANQGSEA. Between the trimmed V and J ends, which lost 0 bases and 5 bases, there was a span of 8 bases. The CDR3 totals 13 residues. CDR3 protein: CSVEESPNNEQFF. Here the CDR3 DNA reads TGCAGCGTTGAAGAATCACCTAACAATGAGCAGTTCTTC.

This clonotype appeared a few times. V gene TRBV6-1 combines with J gene TRBJ1-6; the D is unclear. Germline assignment: CDR1 MNHNS and CDR2 SASEGT. V lost 0 bases, J lost 1 base, and 7 bases lay in between. The CDR3 is 16 amino acids. CDR3 loop: CASSEAIISYNSPLHF. CDR3 DNA sequence: TGTGCCAGCAGTGAAGCGATCATATCCTATAATTCACCCCTCCACTTT.

This sequence joins TRBV18 and TRBJ1-1, with a weak D call TRBD1 (6 bases). Germline CDR1 and CDR2: KGHSH and LQKENI. The ends were cut back, 3 bases at V and 3 bases at J, with 14 bases in the middle. The CDR3 has 15 residues. The CDR3 DNA reads TGTGCCAGCTCACCGATGGGGGGGGCGGACACTGAAGCTTTCTTT. Its translation: CASSPMGGADTEAFF.

The chain uses TRBV3-1 and TRBJ1-3; maybe TRBD1 (5 bases). Germline V gives CDR1 LGHDT, CDR2 YNNKEL (reference sequence). This CDR3 has 15 amino acids. V gave up 5 bases and J gave up 0 bases, with 11 bases separating them. The CDR3 DNA follows: TGTGCCAGCAGCTCGTTGGGGGGCTCTGGAAACACCATATATTTT. Protein: CASSSLGGSGNTIYF.

In this sample, this clonotype turned up a few times. The J gene is TRBJ2-2, the V gene TRBV12-3 or TRBV12-4; D may be TRBD1 (6 bases). Between the trimmed V and J ends, which lost 7 bases and 0 bases, there was a span of 9 bases. This CDR3 comprises 14 residues. CDR3 DNA sequence: TGTGCCAGCAAGAGGACAGCGAACACCGGGGAGCTGTTTTTT. Translated, it gives CASKRTANTGELFF.

This clonotype was counted between two and nine times. J is TRBJ1-1 and V is TRBV5-1; TRBD1 might be the D (5 bases). The CDR3 consists of 16 residues. Germline V gene sequence: CDR1 SGHRS, CDR2 YFSETQ. V lost 4 bases, J lost 1 base, and 17 bases lay in between. The CDR3 coding sequence is TGCGCCAGCAGCCCACCCCGGGGGAGGGCGAACACTGAAGCTTTCTTT. Protein sequence: CASSPPRGRANTEAFF. Looking up the rest from reference TRBV5-1 and TRBJ1-1 gives the full variable domain: KAGVTQTPRYLIKTRGQQVTLSCSPISGHRSVSWYQQTPGQGLQFLFEYFSETQRNKGNFPGRFSGRQFSNSRSEMNVSTLELGDSALYLCASSPPRGRANTEAFFGQGTRLTVV.

CDR3: CSVQGAPGYTF. The CDR3 nucleotides read TGCAGCGTTCAGGGGGCGCCTGGCTACACCTTC. This chain connects TRBV29-1 to TRBJ1-2, with 8 bases fitting TRBD1. Germline V gene data show CDR1 as SQVTM and CDR2 as ANQGSEA. The CDR3 covers 11 residues. The ends lost 5 bases at V and 7 bases at J; junction bases unmatched: 3.

This rearrangement joins TRBV27 to TRBJ1-1; D remains unclear. CDR3 length: 14 residues. Per the germline V gene, CDR1 is MNHEY and CDR2 is SMNVEV (reference sequence). The ends were cut back, 6 bases at V and 5 bases at J, with 16 bases in the middle. In DNA form, the CDR3 reads TGTGCCAGCAGGGCCACCCAAACATGGACTGAAGCTTTCTTT. Encoded protein: CASRATQTWTEAFF.

The chain carries TRBV5-1 and TRBJ2-2; D is unresolved. Trimming cost V 4 bases and J 3 bases, with 7 bases left between them. Per the germline V gene, CDR1 is SGHRS and CDR2 is YFSETQ. CDR3 size: 13 residues. The CDR3 loop reads CASSIRDTGELFF. CDR3 coding DNA: TGCGCCAGCAGCATACGGGACACCGGGGAGCTGTTTTTT.

This clonotype has a handful of counts. This sequence joins TRBV20-1 and TRBJ2-1; D unresolved. Judging by the DNA end, TRBJ2-7 fits better; the J call may be wrong. This CDR3 is built from 13 residues. Germline-derived CDR1 and CDR2 are DFQATT and SNEGSKA (reference sequence). The DNA for the CDR3 is TGCAGTGCTAGCCACAGCTCCTACAATGAGCAGTACTTC. It specifies CSASHSSYNEQYF.

This clonotype was picked up a small number of times. The gene calls are TRBV6-6 and TRBJ1-5; D may be TRBD1 (5 bases). Germline V gives CDR1 MNHNY, CDR2 SVGAGI (reference sequence). The length of the CDR3 is 14 residues. Trimming cost V 8 bases and J 0 bases, with 11 bases left between them. The DNA for the CDR3 is TGTGCCAGCCAGGACACACATAGCAATCAGCCCCAGCATTTT. Its protein product is CASQDTHSNQPQHF.

V usage is TRBV3-1 and J usage is TRBJ2-2; the match to TRBD2 covers 8 bases. The CDR3 length is 17 residues. J was trimmed by 3 bases and V by 5 bases; bases with no gene match: 11. Germline CDR1 LGHDT, CDR2 YNNKEL (reference sequence). CDR3 nucleotide sequence: TGTGCCAGCAGCGATTATCCGGGACTAGGGGACACCGGGGAGCTGTTTTTT. Amino acid sequence: CASSDYPGLGDTGELFF.

This chain uses TRBV27 with TRBJ2-5; D not resolved. V lost 3 bases and J lost 4, with 24 bases in between. The CDR3 sequence is 18 residues long. In germline, CDR1 is MNHEY, CDR2 SMNVEV (reference sequence). CDR3 nucleotide sequence: TGTGCCAGCAGTTTTGCCCCATGGACGAAACCATGGGGAGAGACCCAGTACTTC. The encoded protein is CASSFAPWTKPWGETQYF.

The V and J genes are TRBV12-3 or TRBV12-4 and TRBJ1-1; TRBD1 is a possible D gene (5 bases). V was shortened by 4 bases and J by 0 bases, with 9 bases between the two germline ends. The CDR3 runs to 14 residues. The CDR3 coding sequence is TGTGCCAGCAGTTGGGGCGGCTTGAACACTGAAGCTTTCTTT. It yields the protein CASSWGGLNTEAFF.

The chain uses TRBV6-1 and TRBJ1-2; D is possibly TRBD1 (6 bases). Trimming left V 7 bases short and J 4 bases short, with 19 bases between. The CDR3 runs to 15 residues. Germline V gene data show CDR1 as MNHNS and CDR2 as SASEGT. The CDR3 region is CASIMTGGPIYGYTF. The DNA of the CDR3 is TGTGCCAGCATTATGACAGGAGGACCAATCTATGGCTACACCTTC.

The chain is built from TRBV18 and TRBJ2-7; D uncertain. Trimming pared 4 bases from V and 2 bases from J, leaving 9 bases between. Germline-derived CDR1 and CDR2 are KGHSH and LQKENI. CDR3 length equals 13 residues. Written as DNA, the CDR3 is TGTGCCAGCTCACTCCAATCAACCTACGAGCAGTACTTC. This encodes CASSLQSTYEQYF.

J is TRBJ2-3 and V is TRBV7-2, with TRBD2 matching 8 bases. V was pared by 0 bases and J by 4 bases, with 9 bases of the junction left unmatched. CDR1 and CDR2 from the germline V gene are SGHTA and FQGNSA. CDR3 length equals 17 residues. The CDR3 loop reads CASSLASSGLSADTQYF. CDR3 nucleotide sequence: TGTGCCAGCAGCTTAGCGTCTAGCGGGTTGAGCGCAGATACGCAGTATTTT. Supplemented by reference TRBV7-2 and TRBJ2-3, the full variable domain reads GAGVSQSPSNKVTEKGKDVELRCDPISGHTALYWYRQSLGQGLEFLIYFQGNSAPDKSGLPSDRFSAERTGGSVSTLTIQRTQQEDSAVYLCASSLASSGLSADTQYFGPGTRLTVL.

The chain combines TRBV3-1 with TRBJ1-1; D is perhaps TRBD1 (6 bases). The CDR3 has 14 amino acids. Germline assignment: CDR1 LGHDT and CDR2 YNNKEL (reference sequence). Trimming shortened V by 8 bases and J by 0 bases, and 13 bases separated the two germline ends. The CDR3 loop reads CASGRDTMNTEAFF. The DNA for the CDR3 is TGTGCCAGCGGTCGGGACACTATGAACACTGAAGCTTTCTTT.

This clonotype has more than one count but fewer than ten. For the CDR3, the DNA is TGTGCCAGCAGTTCCCTTGGGAGGGGCGTTTATGGCTACACCTTC. Amino acid sequence: CASSSLGRGVYGYTF. V and J are TRBV27 and TRBJ1-2, with D perhaps TRBD1 (5 bases). The CDR3 covers 15 residues. Germline V gene lookup returns CDR1 MNHEY and CDR2 SMNVEV (reference sequence). V lost 4 bases and J 5 bases, leaving 17 bases between the germline ends.

On this clonotype itself: This may stem from a read error, because a much larger clone lies one nucleotide away. This sequence joins TRBV7-2 and TRBJ2-1; 10 bases map to TRBD2. In germline, CDR1 is SGHTA, CDR2 FQGNSA. With 6 bases clipped from V and 2 bases from J, the junction kept 4 bases outside the gene matches. This CDR3 spans 15 amino acids. CDR3: CASRIAGGTYNEQFF. CDR3 DNA: TGTGCCAGCAGAATAGCGGGGGGCACCTACAATGAGCAGTTCTTC. The full variable domain, with the rest looked up from reference TRBV7-2 and TRBJ2-1, is GAGVSQSPSNKVTEKGKDVELRCDPISGHTALYWYRQSLGQGLEFLIYFQGNSAPDKSGLPSDRFSAERTGGSVSTLTIQRTQQEDSAVYLCASRIAGGTYNEQFFGPGTRLTVL.